This TCR beta chain comes out of a study of control samples from healthy donors and cancer patients. Trimming removed 1 base from V and 7 bases from J, with 11 bases in between. CDR1 GTSNPN and CDR2 SVGIG come from the germline V gene (reference sequence). The CDR3 loop spans 13 amino acids. Generated by immunoSEQ multiplex PCR, the TCRdb table keeps only in-frame clones and is missing some. The table lists fewer than 200,000 clones, approximately 90% of them singletons, with roughly 1.3% in the top ten. This TCR was sampled from a man aged 30 to 39 in good health. This rearrangement joins TRBV30 to TRBJ1-5, with D hard to call. Material: blood. The CDR3 loop reads CAWSDGQEQPQHF. The DNA for the CDR3 is TGTGCCTGGAGTGATGGGCAGGAGCAGCCCCAGCATTTT.